This TCR beta chain was found in a study of blood T cell repertoires in COVID-19. In the study's own analysis: By means of reference gene primer amplification, nucleated cell counts were estimated. Some clones are missing from TCRdb's copy, which holds only in-frame ones; the method was immunoSEQ multiplex PCR. V and J calls and clone size are those listed in that table; D and trimming were worked out from the DNA. The sample holds around 220,000 clones, 75% to 90% seen once. Per germline, CDR1 SGHAT and CDR2 FQNNGV. This CDR3 has 12 amino acids. Between the trimmed V and J ends, which lost 3 bases and 2 bases, there was a span of 5 bases. Participant-given clinical history determined each cohort assignment.

What was sequenced was PBMCs or T cells enriched from blood (not recorded which). The chain is built from TRBV11-2 and TRBJ2-7; tentatively, D is TRBD1 (5 bases). This clonotype originated in a woman in her twenties or thirties with acute COVID-19. Here the CDR3 DNA reads TGTGCCAGCAGCTTGACAGCCTACGAGCAGTACTTC. Translated, it gives CASSLTAYEQYF.